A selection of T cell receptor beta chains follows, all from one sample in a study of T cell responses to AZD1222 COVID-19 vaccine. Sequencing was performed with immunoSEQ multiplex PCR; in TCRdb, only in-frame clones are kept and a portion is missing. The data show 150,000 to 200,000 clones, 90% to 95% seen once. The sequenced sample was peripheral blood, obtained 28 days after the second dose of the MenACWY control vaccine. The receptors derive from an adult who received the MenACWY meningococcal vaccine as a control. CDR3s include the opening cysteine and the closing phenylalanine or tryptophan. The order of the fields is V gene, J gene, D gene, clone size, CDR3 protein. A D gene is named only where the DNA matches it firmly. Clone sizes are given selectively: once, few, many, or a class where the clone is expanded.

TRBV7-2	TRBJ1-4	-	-	CASSLGRTEKLFF
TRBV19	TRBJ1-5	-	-	CASSPDRNQPQHF
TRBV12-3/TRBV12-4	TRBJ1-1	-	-	CASSLQMNTEAFF
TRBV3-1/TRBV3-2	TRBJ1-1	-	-	CASSQGGDTTEAFF
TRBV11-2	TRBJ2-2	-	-	CASTRDIRELFF
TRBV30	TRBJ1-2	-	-	CAWSGLRDYGYTF
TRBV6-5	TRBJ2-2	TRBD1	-	CASSYSGQANTGELFF
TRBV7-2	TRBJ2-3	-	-	CASSIPPRDTQYF
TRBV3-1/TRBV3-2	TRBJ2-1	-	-	CASRKQGYNEQFF
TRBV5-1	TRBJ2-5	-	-	CASSLGRTRGTQETQYF
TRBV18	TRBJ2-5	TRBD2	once	CASSRNQGGSETQYF
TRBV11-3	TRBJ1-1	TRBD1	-	CASSATGVTEAFF
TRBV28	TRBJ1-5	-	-	CASSFPGYSNQPQHF
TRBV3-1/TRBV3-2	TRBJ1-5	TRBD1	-	CASSQDRQGPQHF
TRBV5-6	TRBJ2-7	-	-	CASSLQASYEQYF
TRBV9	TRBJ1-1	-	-	CASSPRGGVNTEAFF
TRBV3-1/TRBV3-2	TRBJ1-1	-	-	CASSQRRGRPEAFF
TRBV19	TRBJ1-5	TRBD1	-	CASSPQGQGVGQPQHF
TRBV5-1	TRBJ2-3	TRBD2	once	CASSSGTSGADTQYF
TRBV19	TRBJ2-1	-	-	CASRRGSANEQFF
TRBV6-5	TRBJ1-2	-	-	CASISKRGSGYTF
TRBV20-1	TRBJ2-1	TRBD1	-	CSASLLGQSSYNEQFF
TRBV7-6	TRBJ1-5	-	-	CASSPGSGSNQPQHF
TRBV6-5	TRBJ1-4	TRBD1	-	CASSPDRAEKLFF
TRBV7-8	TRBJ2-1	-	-	CASSPTVSSYNEQFF
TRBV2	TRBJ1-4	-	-	CASSRTANNEKLFF
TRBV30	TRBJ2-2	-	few	CAWSVRYTGNTGELFF
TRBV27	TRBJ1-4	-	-	CASSSPGVGEKLFF
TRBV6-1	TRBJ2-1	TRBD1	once	CASSDRQGNNEQFF
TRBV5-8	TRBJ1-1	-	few	CASTRHREVVYTEAFF
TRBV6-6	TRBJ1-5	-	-	CASSYRPHQPQHF
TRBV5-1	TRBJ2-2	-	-	CASSWWTDDTGELFF
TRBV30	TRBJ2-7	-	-	CAWSVYSYEQYF
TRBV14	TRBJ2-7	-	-	CASSHDEQYF
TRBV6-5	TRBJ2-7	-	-	CASSYSSGTYYEQYF
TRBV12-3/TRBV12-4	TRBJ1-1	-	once	CASSLAGEAFF
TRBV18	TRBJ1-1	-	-	CASSADLDTEAFF
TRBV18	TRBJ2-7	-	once	CASSPQQGSHEQYF
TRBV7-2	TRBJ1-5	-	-	CASSLWGESNQPQHF
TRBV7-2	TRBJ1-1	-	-	CASSPVTRGRGEAFF
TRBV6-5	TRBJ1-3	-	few	CASSYTGSGNTIYF
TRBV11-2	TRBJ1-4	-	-	CASSFDSATNEKLFF
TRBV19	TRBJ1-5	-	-	CASRPDGEGSNQPQHF
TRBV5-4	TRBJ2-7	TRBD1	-	CATAWDSGSYEQYF
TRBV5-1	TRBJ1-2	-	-	CASSSLFQDYGYTF
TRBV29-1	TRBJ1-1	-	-	CSVVKGPSTEAFF
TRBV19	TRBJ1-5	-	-	CASSIKGYSNQPQHF
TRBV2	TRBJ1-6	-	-	CASRGGHSGSPLHF
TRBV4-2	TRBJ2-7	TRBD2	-	CASSQGLDYEQYF
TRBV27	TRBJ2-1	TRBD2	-	CASSFSGGAEREQFF
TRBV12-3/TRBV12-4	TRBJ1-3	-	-	CASSWYAGNTIYF
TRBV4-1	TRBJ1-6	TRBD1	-	CASSPNRGREYSPLHF
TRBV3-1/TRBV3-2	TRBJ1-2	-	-	CASSQVRGQVRDYGYTF
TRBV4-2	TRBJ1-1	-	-	CASSADRLKGAFF
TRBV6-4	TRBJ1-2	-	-	CASTGRIGGYTF